These T cell receptor beta chains were read from a single sample in a study of regulatory T cells in long-lasting Graves disease. TCRdb itself ran the multiplex PCR reads through MiXCR, one entry per CDR3 protein. The sample lists about 470,000 distinct CDR3 sequences, less than 25% seen once, with 7.8% in the top ten. The material sequenced was peripheral blood mononuclear cells (PBMCs), taken when the disease was refractory, from a patient treated with antithyroid drugs. Source of these receptors: a female donor with Graves disease. CDR3s include the opening cysteine and the closing phenylalanine or tryptophan.

cdr3_length,j_call,v_call,cdr3_aa
15,TRBJ1-6,TRBV9,CASSVGGTGSSPLHF
19,TRBJ2-5,TRBV6-1,CASSIRGGRALGFVETQYF
15,TRBJ1-2,TRBV12-3/TRBV12-4,CASRAAGQTNYGYTF
13,TRBJ2-2,TRBV24-1,CATSDFNTGELFF
14,TRBJ2-2,TRBV29-1,CSVATGAEGGELFF
14,TRBJ2-7,TRBV28,CASTTGTGDYEQYF
14,TRBJ2-5,TRBV13,CASSLERGGETQYF
15,TRBJ2-1,TRBV11-2,CASSSTAGVINEQFF
14,TRBJ2-1,TRBV5-1,CASSRHGTYNEQFF
16,TRBJ2-2,TRBV3-1,CASSQFGTGTTGELFF